One and the same sample provided the 19 T cell receptor beta chains below, sequenced in a study of shared clonotypes between healthy human individuals. TCRdb keeps only in-frame clones here, not all; method: immunoSEQ multiplex PCR. The top ten hold over 0.12% of the sample, which has about 2.4 million clones, 90% to 95% seen once. Sequencing was performed on naive CD4+ T cells sorted from blood. The subset: CD45RA+ positively selected. All receptors derive from a man between 18 and 29 years old in good health.

This chain joins TRBV7-3 and TRBJ1-1; weak D call: TRBD1 (6 bases). The CDR3 is made up of 14 amino acids. Germline V gene lookup returns CDR1 SGHTA and CDR2 FQGTGA. V lost 5 bases and J lost 6, with 16 bases in between. In DNA, the CDR3 is TGTGCCAGCAGCCCGACCACAGGGAGCGCTGAAGCTTTCTTT. Translation gives CASSPTTGSAEAFF.

This chain connects TRBV7-2 to TRBJ1-4; D is undetermined. Trimming took 2 bases from V and 4 from J, leaving 5 bases between them. Germline values: CDR1 SGHTA, CDR2 FQGNSA. The CDR3 is 13 amino acids. CDR3 sequence: CASSLRFNEKLFF. CDR3 coding DNA: TGTGCCAGCAGCTTAAGATTTAATGAAAAACTGTTTTTT.

V gene TRBV19 combines with J gene TRBJ1-3, with D hard to call. Trimming stripped 1 base from V and 0 bases from J, with 7 bases between. The CDR3 is made up of 15 amino acids. Germline loops: CDR1 LNHDA, CDR2 SQIVND (reference sequence). CDR3 sequence: CASSIAAVSGNTIYF. As DNA, the CDR3 is TGTGCCAGTAGTATAGCTGCCGTCTCTGGAAACACCATATATTTT.

The chain joins TRBV27 to TRBJ1-1; TRBD1 might be the D (6 bases). V lost 6 bases and J lost 5, with 16 bases in between. Germline CDR1 reads MNHEY; CDR2 reads SMNVEV (reference sequence). The CDR3 has 14 residues. CDR3 residues: CASSLNRVETEAFF. CDR3 coding DNA: TGTGCCAGCAGCTTAAACAGGGTCGAGACTGAAGCTTTCTTT.

For this clone: Other nucleotide sequences in the sample specify the same CDR3. This sequence joins TRBV7-2 and TRBJ2-7; 11 positions match TRBD2. With 5 bases clipped from V and 4 bases from J, the junction kept 7 bases outside the gene matches. The germline gives CDR1 SGHTA, CDR2 FQGNSA. The CDR3 is 15 residues long. This CDR3 reads CASSRTGTSGYEQYF. CDR3 in DNA: TGTGCCAGCAGCCGAACCGGGACTAGCGGATACGAGCAGTACTTC.

J is TRBJ2-1 and V is TRBV5-1, with TRBD1 matching over 7 bases. Germline V gene sequence: CDR1 SGHRS, CDR2 YFSETQ. This CDR3 has 15 residues. The V segment lost 4 bases and the J segment 5 bases; nucleotides outside the gene matches: 9. The CDR3 DNA follows: TGCGCCAGCAGCCAAACGACAGGGTACGACAATGAGCAGTTCTTC. This sequence encodes CASSQTTGYDNEQFF.

The chain is built from TRBV28 and TRBJ1-4; D not certain. Germline CDR1 MDHEN, CDR2 SYDVKM. There are 10 residues in the CDR3. The chain's CDR3 is CGIGGEKLFF. In DNA, the CDR3 is TGTGGGATAGGTGGTGAAAAACTGTTTTTT.

A word on this clone: In the same sample, other DNA sequences code for this CDR3. This chain joins TRBV28 and TRBJ2-7, with a tentative D call TRBD1 (5 bases). The V gene's germline CDR1 is MDHEN and CDR2 SYDVKM. CDR3 length equals 12 residues. The V end was cut by 3 bases, the J end by 4 bases, with 7 bases between. The CDR3 region has the DNA TGTGCCAGCAGTTTCAGGGCTTACGAGCAGTACTTC. It is translated as CASSFRAYEQYF.

Points on this clone: Other DNA sequences from this sample encode an identical CDR3 as well. V usage is TRBV6-6 and J usage is TRBJ1-5; maybe TRBD1 (6 bases). The V end lost 3 bases, the J end lost 3 bases, and 9 bases lay between the germline ends. CDR3 size: 14 residues. Germline V lookup: CDR1 MNHNY, CDR2 SVGAGI (reference sequence). The CDR3 sequence: CASSYRGSNQPQHF. The CDR3 region has the DNA TGTGCCAGCAGTTATAGGGGGTCCAATCAGCCCCAGCATTTT.

This clone was counted once. J is TRBJ2-1 and V is TRBV7-3, with 8 bases matching TRBD1. The germline V gene encodes CDR1 SGHTA and CDR2 FQGTGA. This CDR3 is 13 amino acids long. V was pared by 4 bases and J by 7 bases, with 3 bases of the junction left unmatched. This chain's CDR3 is CASSYYRGNEQFF. CDR3 in DNA: TGTGCCAGCAGCTACTACAGGGGGAATGAGCAGTTCTTC.

This chain links TRBV7-9 with TRBJ1-1, with a tentative D call TRBD1 (5 bases). The CDR3 has 17 amino acids. Germline V gene data show CDR1 as SEHNR and CDR2 as FQNEAQ (reference sequence). Trimming stripped 0 bases from V and 0 bases from J, with 14 bases between. CDR3 in amino acids: CASSLAGDGGMNTEAFF. DNA for the CDR3: TGTGCCAGCAGCTTAGCAGGGGACGGAGGGATGAACACTGAAGCTTTCTTT.

This clone has just one count. This chain links TRBV2 with TRBJ2-1; 8 bases map to TRBD1. Trimming at V came to 6 bases and at J to 9 bases, leaving 7 bases not matched to a gene. From germline, CDR1 is SNHLY and CDR2 FYNNEI. CDR3 length: 13 residues. The CDR3 protein is CASRADRASEQFF. The CDR3 nucleotides are TGTGCCAGCAGGGCGGACAGGGCGAGTGAGCAGTTCTTC.

The rearrangement uses TRBV29-1 and TRBJ2-1; the match to TRBD2 covers 8 bases. CDR3 size: 14 residues. Germline V gives CDR1 SQVTM, CDR2 ANQGSEA. V lost 3 bases to trimming and J lost 5 bases; unmatched junction nucleotides: 6. The CDR3 region is CSVDRLARHNEQFF. CDR3 bases: TGCAGCGTTGACCGACTAGCGAGACACAATGAGCAGTTCTTC.

The rearrangement links TRBV7-2 to TRBJ2-3, with 10 bases matching TRBD2. This CDR3 is built from 16 residues. V was clipped by 5 bases and J by 5 bases; unmatched bases: 10. The germline V gene encodes CDR1 SGHTA and CDR2 FQGNSA. Here the CDR3 reads CASSNPLGTSVDTQYF. CDR3 nucleotides: TGTGCCAGCAGCAACCCACTGGGGACTAGCGTAGATACGCAGTATTTT.

V and J are TRBV5-4 and TRBJ1-1; D is uncertain. The V and J ends lost 4 bases and 3 bases respectively, with 13 bases between them. The CDR3 has 14 amino acids. Germline CDR1 SGHNT, CDR2 YYREEE (reference sequence). The CDR3 DNA is TGTGCCAGCAGCACCGGACCCCTGGACACTGAAGCTTTCTTT. Translated, it gives CASSTGPLDTEAFF.

CDR3: CASSLGLGTDTQYF. The CDR3 DNA is TGTGCCAGCAGCCTCGGACTAGGCACAGATACGCAGTATTTT. The chain has TRBV7-9 and TRBJ2-3, with TRBD2 matching 7 bases. Germline V gives CDR1 SEHNR, CDR2 FQNEAQ (reference sequence). The CDR3 is made up of 14 amino acids. J lost 1 base, V lost 5 bases, and 3 bases had no gene match.

The chain uses TRBV6-6 and TRBJ1-6; 9 bases fit TRBD1. Germline CDR1 and CDR2: MNHNY and SVGAGI (reference sequence). The CDR3 is made up of 15 amino acids. J was trimmed by 9 bases and V by 2 bases; bases with no gene match: 5. The CDR3 nucleotides read TGTGCCAGCAGTTACGGGGACAGGGATAGTTCACCCCTCCACTTT. It yields the protein CASSYGDRDSSPLHF.

The chain links TRBV2 to TRBJ2-5; TRBD2 agrees at 7 bases. Trimming at V came to 5 bases and at J to 5 bases, leaving 11 bases not matched to a gene. The CDR3 consists of 15 residues. Germline CDR1 reads SNHLY; CDR2 reads FYNNEI. The CDR3 reads CASSPRGDSWETQYF. The CDR3 nucleotides are TGTGCCAGCAGTCCCCGGGGGGACTCATGGGAGACCCAGTACTTC.

Concerning this clone: In the same sample, other DNA sequences code for this CDR3. The chain carries TRBV10-3 and TRBJ2-2; maybe TRBD1 (5 bases). V lost 5 bases to trimming and J lost 5 bases, with 6 bases between them. The CDR3 totals 12 residues. Germline loops: CDR1 ENHRY, CDR2 SYGVKD. The CDR3 bases are TGTGCCATCAGTCAGGGAACCGGGGAGCTGTTTTTT. Its translation: CAISQGTGELFF.